These 28 T cell receptor beta chains were all obtained from the same sample, sequenced in a study of post-analysis software for immune sequencing data. TCR beta cDNA libraries included unique molecular identifiers. One entry per CDR3 protein, called by TCRdb with MiXCR from the PCR reads. Of around 700,000 distinct CDR3 sequences in the sample, over 45% were seen once. Study observations and caveats: Five TRBV segments (TRBV5-6, TRBV5-1 and TRBV20-1 among them) occurred more frequently in patients than in controls.

Their specific antigens are unknown. Input material: blood. All receptors come from a girl aged 2-10 years with multiple sclerosis.

This clonotype came up once. This sequence joins TRBV12-3 or TRBV12-4 and TRBJ2-4; maybe TRBD2 (7 bases). The length of the CDR3 is 16 residues. V lost 4 bases, J lost 13 bases, and 26 bases lay in between. The CDR3 protein is CASSSPLGGGPGEQYF. DNA for the CDR3: TGTGCCAGCAGTTCCCCGTTAGGGGGAGGGCCTGGAGAGCAGTACTTC.

Written as DNA, the CDR3 is TGTGCCAGCACTCTAGATGGGGGACGGGAAGCTTTCTTT. Encoded protein: CASTLDGGREAFF. The chain has TRBV12-3 or TRBV12-4 and TRBJ1-1; D possibly corresponds to TRBD1 (5 bases). Trimming cost V 7 bases and J 8 bases, with 17 bases left between them. The CDR3 sequence is 13 residues long.

The genes are TRBV12-3 or TRBV12-4 and TRBJ2-7; D is unclear. V was shortened by 2 bases and J by 6 bases, with 11 bases between the two germline ends. This CDR3 has 13 amino acids. The CDR3 DNA sequence: TGTGCCAGCAGTTTACAGGCTTCAGGCGAGCAGTACTTC. Translating it yields CASSLQASGEQYF.

The chain is built from TRBV7-9 and TRBJ1-2; D is ambiguous. Germline loops: CDR1 SEHNR, CDR2 FQNEAQ (reference sequence). The CDR3 has 12 residues. V dropped 3 bases and J dropped 7 bases, with 9 bases sitting between them. The CDR3 nucleotides read TGTGCCAGCAGCTTCGTCCAGTCTGGCTACACCTTC. This encodes CASSFVQSGYTF.

This chain connects TRBV7-9 to TRBJ1-2, with D unclear. Germline lookup yields CDR1 SEHNR and CDR2 FQNEAQ (reference sequence). Trimming stripped 1 base from V and 6 bases from J, with 9 bases between. The CDR3 totals 13 residues. The CDR3 reads CASSLGEGNGYTF. As DNA, the CDR3 is TGTGCCAGCAGCTTAGGGGAAGGTAATGGCTACACCTTC.

A remark on this clonotype: This may stem from a read error, because a much larger clone lies one nucleotide away. The chain uses TRBV15 and TRBJ1-4, with D maybe TRBD1 (5 bases). Germline CDR1 reads LNHNV; CDR2 reads YYDKDF (reference sequence). CDR3 size: 15 residues. CDR3 bases: TGTACCACCAGCAGAAGTGGAGACAGTAATGAAAAACTGTTTTTT. This gives the protein CTTSRSGDSNEKLFF.

The chain has TRBV7-3 and TRBJ1-1; D not resolved. The CDR3 consists of 14 residues. V was pared by 2 bases and J by 2 bases, with 9 bases between. Germline V gene sequence: CDR1 SGHTA, CDR2 FQGTGA. CDR3 DNA: TGTGCCAGCAGCTTAGGAAACGGAAACACTGAAGCTTTCTTT. Protein: CASSLGNGNTEAFF.

The V and J genes are TRBV12-3 or TRBV12-4 and TRBJ2-3, with a tentative D call TRBD2 (5 bases). Trimming took 5 bases from V and 3 from J, leaving 12 bases between them. The CDR3 loop spans 14 amino acids. The CDR3 loop reads CASSRGDHTDTQYF. The CDR3 nucleotides read TGTGCCAGCAGTCGGGGAGACCATACAGATACGCAGTATTTT.

This clonotype appeared a few times. The genes are TRBV7-9 and TRBJ2-3, with TRBD2 matching over 12 bases. V gave up 3 bases and J gave up 2 bases; unmatched junction bases: 3. Germline V lookup: CDR1 SEHNR, CDR2 FQNEAQ (reference sequence). This CDR3 spans 16 amino acids. As DNA, the CDR3 is TGTGCCAGCAGCTTCGGACTAGCGGGAAACACAGATACGCAGTATTTT. Protein sequence: CASSFGLAGNTDTQYF.

The CDR3 reads CASSPHTFNTQYF. CDR3 nucleotide sequence: TGTGCCAGCAGCCCTCATACGTTTAATACGCAGTATTTT. This chain uses TRBV3-1 with TRBJ2-3; D is unclear. V lost 4 bases to trimming and J lost 7 bases, with 12 bases between them. The V gene's germline CDR1 is LGHDT and CDR2 YNNKEL (reference sequence). The CDR3 spans 13 residues.

This clonotype showed up just a few times. The chain carries TRBV7-2 and TRBJ2-5; tentative D call: TRBD1 (5 bases). The J call is doubtful: the DNA matches TRBJ2-7 better. CDR3 length: 14 amino acids. CDR1 is SGHTA and CDR2 is FQGNSA in the germline V gene. In DNA, the CDR3 is TGTGCCAGCAGCTTAATATGGGGCGCGCACGAGCAGTACTTC. Translation: CASSLIWGAHEQYF.

The chain joins TRBV28 to TRBJ2-1, with 9 nucleotides matching TRBD1. The trim removed 4 bases at V and 8 bases at J, leaving 6 bases unmatched. CDR3 length equals 14 residues. Germline V gives CDR1 MDHEN, CDR2 SYDVKM. The CDR3 sequence is CASSSGQGRDEQFF. CDR3 nucleotide sequence: TGTGCCAGCAGTTCTGGACAGGGGAGGGATGAGCAGTTCTTC.

This chain joins TRBV7-2 and TRBJ1-4; D remains unclear. CDR3 length equals 13 residues. Germline V lookup: CDR1 SGHTA, CDR2 FQGNSA. Trimming pared 5 bases from V and 0 bases from J, leaving 4 bases between. CDR3 region: CASSPSTNEKLFF. The CDR3 DNA sequence: TGTGCCAGCAGCCCATCAACTAATGAAAAACTGTTTTTT.

This clonotype was detected once. This chain uses TRBV7-3 with TRBJ2-7, with 8 bases that match TRBD2. The J call could be wrong; TRBJ2-5 is a better fit for the DNA end. Germline CDR1 and CDR2: SGHTA and FQGTGA. The CDR3 consists of 14 residues. The DNA for the CDR3 is TGTGCCAGCAGCTTGACTAGCGTATCGGAGACCCAGTACTTC. Its protein is CASSLTSVSETQYF.

This chain uses TRBV29-1 with TRBJ2-3; D remains unclear. V lost 1 base and J 4 bases, leaving 9 bases between the germline ends. Germline V gene sequence: CDR1 SQVTM, CDR2 ANQGSEA. The CDR3 runs to 13 residues. CDR3 sequence: CSVEGRVADTQYF. The CDR3 DNA sequence: TGCAGCGTTGAAGGCCGAGTCGCAGATACGCAGTATTTT.

The CDR3 sequence: CASSFRAGHLPLHF. The CDR3 bases are TGTGCCAGCAGTTTTAGGGCAGGGCACCTACCCCTCCACTTT. V and J are TRBV12-3 or TRBV12-4 and TRBJ1-6; possibly TRBD1 for D (5 bases). The CDR3 has 14 amino acids. V lost 3 bases, J lost 12 bases, and 15 bases lay in between.

This chain joins TRBV11-2 and TRBJ2-1; D gene unclear. The CDR3 is 17 amino acids. CDR1 and CDR2 (germline): SGHAT, FQNNGV. V was cut by 0 bases and J by 0 bases, with 12 bases left in between. The CDR3 DNA follows: TGTGCCAGCAGCTTAGAGGCACTGCAGAGCTCCTACAATGAGCAGTTCTTC. This sequence encodes CASSLEALQSSYNEQFF. Filled out from reference TRBV11-2 and TRBJ2-1, the complete variable domain reads EAGVAQSPRYKIIEKRQSVAFWCNPISGHATLYWYQQILGQGPKLLIQFQNNGVVDDSQLPKDRFSAERLKGVDSTLKIQPAKLEDSAVYLCASSLEALQSSYNEQFFGPGTRLTVL.

The V and J genes are TRBV28 and TRBJ2-1, with TRBD2 identical over 7 bases. Germline assignment: CDR1 MDHEN and CDR2 SYDVKM. This CDR3 has 16 amino acids. V trimming: 5 bases; J trimming: 0 bases; junction bases outside the gene matches: 7. CDR3 DNA sequence: TGTGCCAGCAGTATACAAGCGGGGAGCTCCTACAATGAGCAGTTCTTC. This encodes CASSIQAGSSYNEQFF.

The chain links TRBV9 to TRBJ2-5; 7 bases align to TRBD1. Germline CDR1 reads SGDLS; CDR2 reads YYNGEE. CDR3 length: 15 residues. V lost 3 bases to trimming and J lost 1 base; unmatched junction nucleotides: 6. In nucleotides, the CDR3 is TGTGCCAGCAGCGGATCGGGACAGCCCCAAGAGACCCAGTACTTC. Translated, it gives CASSGSGQPQETQYF.

This chain uses TRBV5-1 with TRBJ2-7; 8 bases align to TRBD2. V lost 0 bases and J lost 0; bases outside the gene matches: 2. Germline values: CDR1 SGHRS, CDR2 YFSETQ. The CDR3 loop spans 15 amino acids. Here the CDR3 reads CASSLESGGSYEQYF. DNA for the CDR3: TGCGCCAGCAGCTTGGAGAGCGGGGGCTCCTACGAGCAGTACTTC.

This chain links TRBV10-3 with TRBJ2-3; TRBD2 agrees at 9 bases. J was trimmed by 0 bases and V by 6 bases; bases with no gene match: 13. The CDR3 loop spans 18 amino acids. The germline gives CDR1 ENHRY, CDR2 SYGVKD. Here the CDR3 DNA reads TGTGCCATCAGCCCCTCTAGCGGGGCATTCCCGAGCACAGATACGCAGTATTTT. Its translation: CAISPSSGAFPSTDTQYF.

This chain uses TRBV20-1 with TRBJ2-7; TRBD1 matches at 7 bases. The CDR3 loop spans 13 amino acids. CDR1 is DFQATT, CDR2 SNEGSKA, per germline (reference sequence). J lost 6 bases, V lost 4 bases, and 9 bases had no gene match. This CDR3 reads CSAKRGRGTEQYF. The CDR3 DNA reads TGCAGTGCTAAAAGGGGCAGGGGGACCGAGCAGTACTTC.

The table lists this clonotype with a count of one. The chain uses TRBV7-6 and TRBJ1-4; D is undetermined. There are 16 residues in the CDR3. Trimming removed 5 bases from V and 0 bases from J, with 13 bases in between. In germline, CDR1 is SGHVS, CDR2 FNYEAQ. The CDR3 region has the DNA TGTGCCAGCAGCCGTTGGCCCGTTGCAACTAATGAAAAACTGTTTTTT. Its protein is CASSRWPVATNEKLFF.

This sequence joins TRBV11-2 and TRBJ2-1, with 7 bases fitting TRBD1. CDR1 and CDR2 from the germline V gene are SGHAT and FQNNGV. The CDR3 has 14 amino acids. V was pared by 1 base and J by 7 bases, with 4 bases of the junction left unmatched. CDR3 bases: TGTGCCAGCAGCTTAGGACAGGGTATTAATGAGCAGTTCTTC. Translated: CASSLGQGINEQFF.

The V gene is TRBV30, the J gene TRBJ2-1; 11 bases align to TRBD2. The germline CDR1 and CDR2 sequences are GTSNPN and SVGIG (reference sequence). The junction had 3 bases not matched to a gene; V was cut back by 4 bases and J by 4 bases. The CDR3 sequence is 14 residues long. CDR3 sequence (DNA): TGTGCCTGGATAAGACTAGCGGGGTACAATGAGCAGTTCTTC. Translating gives CAWIRLAGYNEQFF.

This chain links TRBV15 with TRBJ2-3; TRBD2 aligns across 11 bases. Unmatched junction bases numbered 4, after V lost 5 bases and J lost 3 bases. The germline V gene has CDR1 LNHNV and CDR2 YYDKDF (reference sequence). The CDR3 runs to 15 residues. The CDR3 loop is CATSWGLAETDTQYF. DNA for the CDR3: TGTGCCACCAGCTGGGGACTAGCGGAGACAGATACGCAGTATTTT.

The chain links TRBV20-1 to TRBJ2-3, with TRBD1 matching over 8 bases. The CDR3 extends over 15 amino acids. V dropped 5 bases and J dropped 3; count of bases not matched to a gene: 10. Germline-derived CDR1 and CDR2 are DFQATT and SNEGSKA (reference sequence). This CDR3 reads CSAPWTGRRTDTQYF. CDR3 sequence (DNA): TGCAGTGCTCCTTGGACAGGGCGGAGGACAGATACGCAGTATTTT.

J is TRBJ2-7 and V is TRBV3-1; D is unresolved. This CDR3 is built from 14 residues. The germline V gene has CDR1 LGHDT and CDR2 YNNKEL (reference sequence). The V gene lost 5 bases and the J gene lost 0 bases, with 11 bases spanning the gap. The CDR3 reads CASSAGPSSYEQYF. Written as DNA, the CDR3 is TGTGCCAGCAGCGCTGGCCCGAGCTCCTACGAGCAGTACTTC.